This entry describes one T cell receptor beta chain. Clones were sequenced by immunoSEQ multiplex PCR, and TCRdb holds only the in-frame ones, with some missing. Of approximately 130,000 clones listed, roughly 80% are singletons. This specimen belongs to a study of identifying expanded T cells in peripheral blood. The source material was blood. The sequence came from a person between 18 and 75 years old in good health.

CDR3 coding DNA: TGTGCCAGCAGCTTGGCTGGGTTTGAAGAGCAGTACTTC. Its translation is CASSLAGFEEQYF. The chain links TRBV5-6 to TRBJ2-7; unclear D gene. Per the germline V gene, CDR1 is SGHDT and CDR2 is YYEEEE. This CDR3 has 13 residues. Trimming stripped 0 bases from V and 7 bases from J, with 11 bases between.